The rows below give T cell receptor beta chains drawn from one sample of a study of radiotherapy plus CTLA-4 blockade in lung cancer. Produced via immunoSEQ multiplex PCR; TCRdb's table is partial and in-frame only. The repertoire has about 87,000 clones, 85% to 90% of them found once; the top ten carry approximately 15%. The input for sequencing was peripheral blood, taken from a patient treated with radiotherapy plus ipilimumab. These receptor sequences come from a human donor with non-small cell lung cancer that progressed on radiotherapy plus ipilimumab. The CDR3 runs from the conserved cysteine through the conserved F or W. The D gene is left open where the match is weak. Clone size, where shown, is once, few, many, or a class for clones that have expanded.

TRBV5-1	NA	NA	TRBJ1-5	CASSLGGADNQPQHF	TGCGCCAGCAGCTTGGGAGGGGCTGACAATCAGCCCCAGCATTTT
TRBV6-5	NA	NA	TRBJ2-1	CASSYSRRQARGEQFF	TGTGCCAGCAGTTACTCGAGAAGACAGGCCCGAGGTGAGCAGTTCTTC
TRBV7-3	NA	NA	TRBJ1-2	CASSSGLDGYTF	TGTGCCAGCAGCAGCGGGCTTGACGGCTACACCTTC
TRBV27	NA	once	TRBJ2-7	CASSLSGVYEQYF	TGTGCCAGCAGTTTAAGTGGCGTCTACGAGCAGTACTTC
TRBV11-3	NA	NA	TRBJ1-2	CASSLTLGIGTIYGYTF	TGTGCCAGCAGCTTAACCCTGGGTATCGGGACGATTTATGGCTACACCTTC
TRBV6-5	TRBD2	NA	TRBJ2-7	CASSYWGGEQYF	TGTGCCAGCAGTTATTGGGGGGGCGAGCAGTACTTC
TRBV27	NA	once	TRBJ1-1	CATRDRNTEAFF	TGTGCCACCAGAGACAGGAACACTGAAGCTTTCTTT
TRBV9	TRBD2	NA	TRBJ2-1	CASNLAGGLNEQFF	TGTGCCAGCAATCTAGCGGGGGGGCTTAATGAGCAGTTCTTC
TRBV25-1	NA	NA	TRBJ2-1	CASGDYNEQFF	TGTGCCAGCGGGGATTACAATGAGCAGTTCTTC
TRBV7-2	NA	NA	TRBJ1-5	CASSSLPPALSSNQPQHF	TGTGCCAGCAGCTCCCTTCCCCCAGCACTTTCCAGCAATCAGCCCCAGCATTTT
TRBV20-1	NA	NA	TRBJ1-1	CSAVGGPEAFF	TGCAGTGCTGTTGGGGGACCTGAAGCTTTCTTT
TRBV5-1	NA	NA	TRBJ2-3	CASSSKLAATDTQYF	TGCGCCAGCAGCTCCAAACTAGCTGCGACAGATACGCAGTATTTT
TRBV18	NA	NA	TRBJ1-2	CASSDMDSAYGYTF	TGTGCCAGCTCAGACATGGACTCGGCTTATGGCTACACCTTC
TRBV4-1	NA	few	TRBJ2-7	CASSLTATYEQYF	TGCGCCAGCAGCCTAACAGCAACCTACGAGCAGTACTTC
TRBV9	NA	NA	TRBJ1-3	CASSPDMSSGNTIYF	TGTGCCAGCAGCCCCGACATGAGCTCTGGAAACACCATATATTTT
TRBV11-1	TRBD1	NA	TRBJ2-5	CASSTRGTGYITQYF	TGTGCCAGCAGCACCCGGGGGACAGGGTATATTACCCAGTACTTC
TRBV2	NA	NA	TRBJ2-5	CASSGGPQYF	TGTGCCAGCAGTGGGGGCCCCCAGTACTTC
TRBV19	NA	few	TRBJ1-4	CASSSRRATNEKLFF	TGTGCCAGTAGTTCGCGACGTGCAACTAATGAAAAACTGTTTTTT
TRBV7-3	TRBD1	NA	TRBJ1-2	CASSPGGVEGYTF	TGTGCCAGCAGCCCAGGGGGGGTTGAAGGCTACACCTTC
TRBV19	NA	once	TRBJ2-2	CASSRLLYANTGELFF	TGTGCCAGTTCCCGGCTGTTATATGCGAACACCGGGGAGCTGTTTTTT
TRBV7-9	TRBD1	few	TRBJ1-4	CASSPGQVSEKLFF	TGTGCCAGCAGCCCGGGACAGGTGTCTGAAAAACTGTTTTTT
TRBV11-3	TRBD1	NA	TRBJ2-1	CASSFPTGTGDNEQFF	TGTGCCAGCAGCTTCCCCACCGGGACAGGGGACAATGAGCAGTTCTTC
TRBV9	NA	NA	TRBJ2-3	CASSPWTEPRGTDTQYF	TGTGCCAGCAGCCCCTGGACAGAACCGAGGGGCACAGATACGCAGTATTTT
TRBV7-9	TRBD2	few	TRBJ2-7	CASSQGASGFYEQYF	TGTGCCAGCAGCCAAGGGGCTAGCGGCTTTTACGAGCAGTACTTC
TRBV14	NA	NA	TRBJ1-2	CASSQQGPFYGYTF	TGTGCCAGCAGCCAACAGGGCCCCTTCTATGGCTACACCTTC
TRBV7-2	NA	NA	TRBJ2-3	CASSPVLADTQYF	TGTGCCAGCAGCCCCGTTCTAGCCGATACGCAGTATTTT
TRBV19	NA	few	TRBJ1-4	CASSSFGGNEKLFF	TGTGCCAGTAGTTCGTTCGGGGGAAATGAAAAACTGTTTTTT
TRBV6-5	NA	NA	TRBJ1-5	CASRGGQDQPQHF	TGTGCCAGCCGGGGGGGGCAGGATCAGCCCCAGCATTTT
TRBV7-2	TRBD1	NA	TRBJ1-2	CASSPSWGQNYGYTF	TGTGCCAGCAGCCCATCCTGGGGACAGAACTATGGCTACACCTTC
TRBV6-1	NA	once	TRBJ1-5	CASSLEQGGGQPQHF	TGTGCCAGCAGTTTAGAACAGGGCGGAGGTCAGCCCCAGCATTTT
TRBV18	NA	NA	TRBJ2-2	CASSPGGGTNTGELFF	TGTGCCAGCTCACCAGGAGGAGGGACGAACACCGGGGAGCTGTTTTTT
TRBV19	NA	few	TRBJ1-5	CASSIGTTSNQPQHF	TGTGCCAGTAGTATTGGGACAACAAGCAATCAGCCCCAGCATTTT
TRBV18	NA	once	TRBJ1-4	CASSPKGNEKLFF	TGTGCCAGCTCACCAAAGGGTAATGAAAAACTGTTTTTT
TRBV15	TRBD1	NA	TRBJ2-7	CATSRDNRGDRRHEQYF	TGTGCCACCAGCAGAGATAACAGGGGGGACAGGCGCCACGAGCAGTACTTC
TRBV2	NA	NA	TRBJ2-5	CASSPPGVETQYF	TGTGCCAGCAGTCCCCCCGGGGTGGAGACCCAGTACTTC
TRBV29-1	TRBD2	NA	TRBJ2-7	CSVEEGGRASREQYF	TGCAGCGTTGAGGAGGGCGGGAGGGCCTCGCGCGAGCAGTACTTC
TRBV1	NA	NA	TRBJ1-1	CTSSQDATVGTNLNTEAFF	TGCACCAGCAGCCAAGATGCGACGGTTGGGACCAACCTGAACACTGAAGCTTTCTTT
TRBV6-5	NA	NA	TRBJ1-2	CASSYSRAGYGYTF	TGTGCCAGCAGTTACTCGAGGGCAGGGTATGGCTACACCTTC
TRBV5-1	NA	NA	TRBJ2-3	CASSLGQNTDTQYF	TGCGCCAGCAGCTTGGGCCAGAACACAGATACGCAGTATTTT
TRBV18	NA	NA	TRBJ1-2	CASSQRVADYNYGYTF	TGTGCCAGCTCACAACGGGTAGCAGATTATAACTATGGCTACACCTTC
TRBV5-1	NA	NA	TRBJ2-2	CASSFGTPNTGELFF	TGCGCCAGCAGCTTTGGGACGCCGAACACCGGGGAGCTGTTTTTT
TRBV7-2	TRBD2	NA	TRBJ2-1	CASSPPELAVSNEQFF	TGTGCCAGCAGCCCCCCCGAGCTAGCGGTCTCGAATGAGCAGTTCTTC
TRBV28	NA	NA	TRBJ1-2	CASSLTENYGYTF	TGTGCCAGCAGTTTGACCGAGAACTATGGCTACACCTTC
TRBV5-1	NA	NA	TRBJ1-1	CASSQTGGKMNTEAFF	TGCGCCAGCAGCCAGACAGGTGGAAAGATGAACACTGAAGCTTTCTTT
TRBV11-2	NA	NA	TRBJ2-7	CASSPKVVPYF	TGTGCCAGCAGTCCCAAAGTGGTACCGTACTTC
TRBV29-1	TRBD2	NA	TRBJ2-1	CSGGLAGTNEQFF	TGCAGCGGAGGACTAGCGGGGACCAATGAGCAGTTCTTC
TRBV5-1	NA	once	TRBJ2-3	CASSLAGASTDTQYF	TGCGCCAGCAGCTTGGCCGGCGCCTCCACAGATACGCAGTATTTT
TRBV10-2	NA	NA	TRBJ1-2	CASSPQGIYGYTF	TGCGCCAGCAGTCCGCAGGGGATCTATGGCTACACCTTC
TRBV20-1	NA	NA	TRBJ2-5	CSAKRETQYF	TGCAGTGCTAAAAGGGAGACCCAGTACTTC
TRBV11-3	TRBD1	NA	TRBJ2-7	CASSLVPGGEQYF	TGTGCCAGCAGCTTAGTCCCAGGGGGCGAGCAGTACTTC
TRBV10-3	NA	NA	TRBJ2-7	CATRDNSYEQYF	TGTGCCACCCGGGACAACTCCTACGAGCAGTACTTC
TRBV6-6	TRBD1	NA	TRBJ1-1	CASSPGGIMNTEAFF	TGTGCCAGCAGTCCAGGGGGCATTATGAACACTGAAGCTTTCTTT